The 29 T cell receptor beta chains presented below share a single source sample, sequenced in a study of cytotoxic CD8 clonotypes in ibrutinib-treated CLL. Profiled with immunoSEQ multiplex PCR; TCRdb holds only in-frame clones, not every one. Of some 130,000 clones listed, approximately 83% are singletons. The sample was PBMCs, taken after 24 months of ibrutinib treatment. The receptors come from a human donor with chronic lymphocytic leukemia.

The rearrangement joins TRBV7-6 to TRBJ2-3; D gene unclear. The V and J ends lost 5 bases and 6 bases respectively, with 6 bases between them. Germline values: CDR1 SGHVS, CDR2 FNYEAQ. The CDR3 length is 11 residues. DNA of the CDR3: TGTGCCAGCAGCCTCCACGATACGCAGTATTTT. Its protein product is CASSLHDTQYF.

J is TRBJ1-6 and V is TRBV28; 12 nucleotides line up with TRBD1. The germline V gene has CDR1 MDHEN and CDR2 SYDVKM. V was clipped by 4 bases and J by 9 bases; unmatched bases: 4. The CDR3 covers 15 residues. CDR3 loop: CASSSGTGGSSPLHF. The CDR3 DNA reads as TGTGCCAGCAGTTCCGGGACAGGGGGCAGTTCACCCCTCCACTTT.

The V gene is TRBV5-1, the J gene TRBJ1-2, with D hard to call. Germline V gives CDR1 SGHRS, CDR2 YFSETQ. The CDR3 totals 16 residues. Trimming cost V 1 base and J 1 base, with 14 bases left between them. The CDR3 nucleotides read TGCGCCAGCAGCTTGCTGGAAACTCGCGGTAACTATGGCTACACCTTC. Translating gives CASSLLETRGNYGYTF.

The CDR3 region is CSVLPRVNTEAFF. Written as DNA, the CDR3 is TGCAGCGTCCTCCCTCGGGTGAACACTGAAGCTTTCTTT. The J gene is TRBJ1-1, the V gene TRBV29-1; no definite D call. The CDR3 is 13 residues long. From germline, CDR1 is SQVTM and CDR2 ANQGSEA. V was cut by 6 bases and J by 0 bases, with 11 bases left in between.

CDR3 loop: CASSPPRLGYTF. The CDR3 region has the DNA TGTGCCAGCAGTCCCCCCCGTTTGGGCTACACCTTC. The V gene is TRBV28, the J gene TRBJ1-2, with no clear D. Germline CDR1 MDHEN, CDR2 SYDVKM. V dropped 5 bases and J dropped 8 bases, with 12 bases sitting between them. This CDR3 contains 12 residues.

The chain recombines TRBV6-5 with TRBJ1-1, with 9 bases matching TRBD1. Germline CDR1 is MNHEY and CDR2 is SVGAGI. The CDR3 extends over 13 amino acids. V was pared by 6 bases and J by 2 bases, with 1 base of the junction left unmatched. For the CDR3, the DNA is TGTGCCAGCAGAACAGGGGGCAACACTGAAGCTTTCTTT. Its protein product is CASRTGGNTEAFF.

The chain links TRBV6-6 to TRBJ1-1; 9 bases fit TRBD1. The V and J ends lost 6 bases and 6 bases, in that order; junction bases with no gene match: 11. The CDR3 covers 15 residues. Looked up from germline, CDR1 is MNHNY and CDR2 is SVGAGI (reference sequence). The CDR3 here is CASSRNGQGLSEAFF. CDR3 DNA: TGTGCCAGCAGCCGTAATGGACAGGGGCTTTCTGAAGCTTTCTTT.

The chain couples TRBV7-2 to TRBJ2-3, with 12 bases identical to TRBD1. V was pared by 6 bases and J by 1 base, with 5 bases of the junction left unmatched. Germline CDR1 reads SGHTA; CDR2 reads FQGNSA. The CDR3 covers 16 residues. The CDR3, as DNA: TGTGCCAGCAGACGGGACAGGGGGCTGGGCACAGATACGCAGTATTTT. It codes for CASRRDRGLGTDTQYF.

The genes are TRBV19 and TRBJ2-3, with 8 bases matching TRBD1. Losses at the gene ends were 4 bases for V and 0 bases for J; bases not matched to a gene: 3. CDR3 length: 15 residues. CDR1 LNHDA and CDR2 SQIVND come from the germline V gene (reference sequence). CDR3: CASSTGQGSTDTQYF. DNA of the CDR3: TGTGCCAGTAGTACCGGACAGGGAAGCACAGATACGCAGTATTTT. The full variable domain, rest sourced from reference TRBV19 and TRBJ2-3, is DGGITQSPKYLFRKEGQNVTLSCEQNLNHDAMYWYRQDPGQGLRLIYYSQIVNDFQKGDIAEGYSVSREKKESFPLTVTSAQKNPTAFYLCASSTGQGSTDTQYFGPGTRLTVL.

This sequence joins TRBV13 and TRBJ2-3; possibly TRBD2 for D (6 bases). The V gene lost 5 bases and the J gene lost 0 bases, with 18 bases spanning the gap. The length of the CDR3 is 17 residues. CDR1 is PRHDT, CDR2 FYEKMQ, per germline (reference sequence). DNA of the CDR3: TGTGCCAGCAGCCTGCGGGGATCGGGGTATAGCACAGATACGCAGTATTTT. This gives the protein CASSLRGSGYSTDTQYF. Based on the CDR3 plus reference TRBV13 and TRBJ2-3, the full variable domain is AAGVIQSPRHLIKEKRETATLKCYPIPRHDTVYWYQQGPGQDPQFLISFYEKMQSDKGSIPDRFSAQQFSDYHSELNMSSLELGDSALYFCASSLRGSGYSTDTQYFGPGTRLTVL.

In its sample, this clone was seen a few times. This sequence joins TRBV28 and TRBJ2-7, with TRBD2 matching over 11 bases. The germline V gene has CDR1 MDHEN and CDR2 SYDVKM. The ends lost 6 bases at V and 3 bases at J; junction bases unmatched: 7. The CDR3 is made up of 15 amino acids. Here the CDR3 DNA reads TGTGCCAGCAGCCGCCTAGGGACTAGCGGCTACGAGCAGTACTTC. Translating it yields CASSRLGTSGYEQYF.

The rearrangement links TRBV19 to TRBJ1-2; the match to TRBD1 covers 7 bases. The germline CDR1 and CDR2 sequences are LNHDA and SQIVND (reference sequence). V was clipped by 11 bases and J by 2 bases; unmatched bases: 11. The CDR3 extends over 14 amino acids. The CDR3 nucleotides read TGTGCCGGCAAACAGGGGAGAGAAAACTATGGCTACACCTTC. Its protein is CAGKQGRENYGYTF.

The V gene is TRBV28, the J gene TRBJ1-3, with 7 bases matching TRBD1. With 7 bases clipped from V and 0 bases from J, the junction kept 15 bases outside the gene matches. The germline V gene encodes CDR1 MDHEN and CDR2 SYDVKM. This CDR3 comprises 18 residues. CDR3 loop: CASNSQGWGQSSGNTIYF. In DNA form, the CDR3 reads TGTGCCAGCAACTCACAGGGTTGGGGACAGAGCTCTGGAAACACCATATATTTT.

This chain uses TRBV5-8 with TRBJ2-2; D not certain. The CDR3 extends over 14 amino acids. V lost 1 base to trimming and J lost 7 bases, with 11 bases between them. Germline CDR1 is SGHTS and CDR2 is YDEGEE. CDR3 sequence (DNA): TGTGCCAGCAGCTTGTATCGGCCGGACGGGGAGCTGTTTTTT. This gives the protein CASSLYRPDGELFF.

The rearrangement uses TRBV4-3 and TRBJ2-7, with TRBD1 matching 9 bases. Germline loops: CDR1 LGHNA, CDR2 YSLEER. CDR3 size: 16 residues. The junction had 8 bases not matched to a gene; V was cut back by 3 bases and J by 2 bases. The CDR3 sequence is CASSQGTGQPPYEQYF. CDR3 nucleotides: TGCGCCAGCAGCCAGGGGACAGGGCAGCCTCCCTACGAGCAGTACTTC.

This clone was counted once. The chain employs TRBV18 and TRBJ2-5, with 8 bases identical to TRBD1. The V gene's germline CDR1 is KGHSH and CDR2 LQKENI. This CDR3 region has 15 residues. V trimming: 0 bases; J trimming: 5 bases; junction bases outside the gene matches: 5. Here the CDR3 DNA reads TGTGCCAGCTCACCACCGCGGACAGGGCGCGAGACCCAGTACTTC. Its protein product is CASSPPRTGRETQYF.

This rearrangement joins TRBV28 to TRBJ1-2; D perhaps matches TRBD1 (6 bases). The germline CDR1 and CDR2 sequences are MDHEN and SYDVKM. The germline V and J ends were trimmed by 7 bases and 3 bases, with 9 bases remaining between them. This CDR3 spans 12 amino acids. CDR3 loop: CASKNRDYGYTF. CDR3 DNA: TGTGCCAGCAAAAACAGGGACTATGGCTACACCTTC.

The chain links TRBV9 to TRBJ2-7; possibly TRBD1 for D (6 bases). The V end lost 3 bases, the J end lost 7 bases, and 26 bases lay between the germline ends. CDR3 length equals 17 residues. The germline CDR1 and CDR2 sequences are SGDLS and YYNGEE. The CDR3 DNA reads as TGTGCCAGCAGCGGGGGGACAACGGGTTGGTCGCAGGGTGAGCAGTACTTC. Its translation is CASSGGTTGWSQGEQYF.

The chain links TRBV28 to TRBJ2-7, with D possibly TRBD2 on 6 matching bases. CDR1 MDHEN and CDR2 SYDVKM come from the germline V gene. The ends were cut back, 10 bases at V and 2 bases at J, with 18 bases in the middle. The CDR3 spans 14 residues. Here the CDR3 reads CATLSWRDPYEQYF. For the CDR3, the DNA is TGTGCCACCTTATCTTGGAGGGACCCCTACGAGCAGTACTTC.

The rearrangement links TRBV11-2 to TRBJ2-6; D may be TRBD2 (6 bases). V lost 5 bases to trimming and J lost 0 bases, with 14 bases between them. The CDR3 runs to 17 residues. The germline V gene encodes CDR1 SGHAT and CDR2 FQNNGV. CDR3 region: CASSKFLGGSGANVLTF. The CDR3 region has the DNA TGTGCCAGCAGCAAGTTCCTGGGGGGCTCTGGGGCCAACGTCCTGACTTTC.

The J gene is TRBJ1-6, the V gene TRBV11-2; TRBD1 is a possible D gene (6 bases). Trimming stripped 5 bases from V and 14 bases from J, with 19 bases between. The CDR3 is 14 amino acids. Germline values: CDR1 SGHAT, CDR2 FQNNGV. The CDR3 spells CASSQTGREVALHF. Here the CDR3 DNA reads TGTGCCAGCAGCCAAACAGGGAGGGAGGTGGCCCTCCACTTT.

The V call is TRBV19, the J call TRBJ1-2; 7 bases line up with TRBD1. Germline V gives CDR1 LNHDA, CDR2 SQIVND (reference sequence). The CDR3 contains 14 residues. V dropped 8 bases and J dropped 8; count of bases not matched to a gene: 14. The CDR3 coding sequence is TGTGCCAGTGCCAAGGGGGCAGGGAGTGAAGGCTACACCTTC. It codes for CASAKGAGSEGYTF. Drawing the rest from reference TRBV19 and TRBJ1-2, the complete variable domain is DGGITQSPKYLFRKEGQNVTLSCEQNLNHDAMYWYRQDPGQGLRLIYYSQIVNDFQKGDIAEGYSVSREKKESFPLTVTSAQKNPTAFYLCASAKGAGSEGYTFGSGTRLTVV.

The CDR3 DNA reads TGTGCCATCAGTGAGTGGAAGACGGAAGACCACGAGCAGTACTTC. Amino acids: CAISEWKTEDHEQYF. V gene TRBV10-3 combines with J gene TRBJ2-7; no firm D call. Germline V gene data show CDR1 as ENHRY and CDR2 as SYGVKD. This CDR3 has 15 amino acids. V was clipped by 1 base and J by 5 bases, with 15 bases between them.

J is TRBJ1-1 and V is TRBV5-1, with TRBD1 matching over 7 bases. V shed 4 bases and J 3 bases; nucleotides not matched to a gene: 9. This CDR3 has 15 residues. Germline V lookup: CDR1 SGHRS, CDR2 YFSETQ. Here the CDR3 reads CASSIQGRADTEAFF. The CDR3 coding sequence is TGCGCCAGCAGCATACAGGGGAGAGCCGACACTGAAGCTTTCTTT.

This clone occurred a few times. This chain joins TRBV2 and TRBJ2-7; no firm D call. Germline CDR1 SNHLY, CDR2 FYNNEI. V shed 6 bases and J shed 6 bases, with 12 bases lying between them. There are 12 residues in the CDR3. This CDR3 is CASREHPLEQYF. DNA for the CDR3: TGTGCCAGCAGGGAACACCCCCTCGAGCAGTACTTC.

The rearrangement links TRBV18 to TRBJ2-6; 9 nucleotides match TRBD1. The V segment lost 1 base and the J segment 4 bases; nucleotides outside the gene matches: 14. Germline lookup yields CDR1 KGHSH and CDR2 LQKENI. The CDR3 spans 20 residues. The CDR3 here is CASSPQSRDRVSVGANVLTF. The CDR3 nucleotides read TGTGCCAGCTCACCACAGTCGCGGGACAGGGTTTCAGTCGGGGCCAACGTCCTGACTTTC.

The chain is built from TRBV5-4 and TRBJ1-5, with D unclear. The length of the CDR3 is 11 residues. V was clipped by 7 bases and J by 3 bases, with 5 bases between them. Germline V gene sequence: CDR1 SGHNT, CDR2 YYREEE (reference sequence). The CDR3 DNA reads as TGTGCCAGCCGGATCAATCAGCCCCAGCATTTT. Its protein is CASRINQPQHF.

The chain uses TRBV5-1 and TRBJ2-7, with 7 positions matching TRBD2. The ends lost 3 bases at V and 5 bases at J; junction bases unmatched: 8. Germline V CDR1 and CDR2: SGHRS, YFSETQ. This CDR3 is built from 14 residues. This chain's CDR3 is CASSSAGSGNEQYF. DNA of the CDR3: TGCGCCAGCAGCTCAGCGGGGAGTGGCAACGAGCAGTACTTC.

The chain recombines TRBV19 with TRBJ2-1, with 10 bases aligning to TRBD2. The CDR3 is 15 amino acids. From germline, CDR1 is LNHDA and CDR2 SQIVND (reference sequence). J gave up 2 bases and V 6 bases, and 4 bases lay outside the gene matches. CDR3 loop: CASRLSGRAYNEQFF. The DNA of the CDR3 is TGTGCCAGTAGGCTCAGCGGGAGGGCCTACAATGAGCAGTTCTTC.